The rows below give T cell receptor beta chains drawn from one sample of a study of cytotoxic CD8 clonotypes in ibrutinib-treated CLL. Clones were sequenced by immunoSEQ multiplex PCR, and TCRdb holds only the in-frame ones, with some missing. This table has just over 45,000 clones, about two thirds appearing once. Sequenced here: PBMCs, sampled after 12 months of ibrutinib treatment. These receptors were obtained from a human donor with chronic lymphocytic leukemia. Each CDR3 is given with its conserved first and last residue. D genes are given only for firm matches. A row's size may be missing; if present it is once, few, many or a size class.

J: TRBJ1-4; size: NA; D: TRBD1; V: TRBV2; DNA: TGTGCCAGCAGCAACATGGACAGGGTCAAACTGTTTTTT; CDR3: CASSNMDRVKLFF
J: TRBJ1-5; size: NA; D: TRBD1; V: TRBV7-9; DNA: TGTGCCAGCAGCTTAGGGGGACAGGGACGGCATTTT; CDR3: CASSLGGQGRHF
J: TRBJ1-5; size: NA; D: TRBD1; V: TRBV7-8; DNA: TGTGCCAGCAGCCGGGACAGGGGCCCCCTCCTCAATCAGCCCCAGCATTTT; CDR3: CASSRDRGPLLNQPQHF
J: TRBJ1-4; size: NA; D: NA; V: TRBV15; DNA: TGTGCCACCAGCAGAGCGGAGGAGGTCAATGAAAAACTGTTTTTT; CDR3: CATSRAEEVNEKLFF
J: TRBJ2-7; size: NA; D: NA; V: TRBV7-6; DNA: TGTGCCAGCAGCCCCGCCGCCGGGATCCGCTGGGAGCAGTACTTC; CDR3: CASSPAAGIRWEQYF
J: TRBJ2-5; size: NA; D: NA; V: TRBV20-1; DNA: TGCAGTGCTGCCCCCAGAGAGACCCAGTACTTC; CDR3: CSAAPRETQYF
J: TRBJ1-3; size: NA; D: NA; V: TRBV9; DNA: TGTGCCAGCAGCTCCCAGGGGAGTGGAAACACCATATATTTT; CDR3: CASSSQGSGNTIYF
J: TRBJ2-5; size: NA; D: NA; V: TRBV19; DNA: TGTGCCAGTAGTTCACAGGGTAATCAAGAGACCCAGTACTTC; CDR3: CASSSQGNQETQYF
J: TRBJ1-1; size: few; D: NA; V: TRBV10-1; DNA: TGCGCCAGCAGTGAGCGCAGGGGAGTCCCGAACACTGAAGCTTTCTTT; CDR3: CASSERRGVPNTEAFF
J: TRBJ2-4; size: NA; D: NA; V: TRBV7-9; DNA: TGTGCCAGCAGCTTAAGTCAGGTTTTAGCCAAAAACATTCAGTACTTC; CDR3: CASSLSQVLAKNIQYF
J: TRBJ1-2; size: NA; D: TRBD1; V: TRBV19; DNA: TGTGCCAGTAGTATAGGACAGGGGCCGCATTACTATGGCTACACCTTC; CDR3: CASSIGQGPHYYGYTF
J: TRBJ2-5; size: few; D: TRBD1; V: TRBV7-3; DNA: TGTGCCAGCAGCCGGGACAGCCAAGAGACCCAGTACTTC; CDR3: CASSRDSQETQYF
J: TRBJ1-1; size: NA; D: TRBD1; V: TRBV7-2; DNA: TGTGCCAGCAGCTCAGGGGGCGGCACTGAAGCTTTCTTT; CDR3: CASSSGGGTEAFF
J: TRBJ2-3; size: NA; D: TRBD2; V: TRBV14; DNA: TGTGCCAGCAGCGGAAGCGGGGGTAGCACAGATACGCAGTATTTT; CDR3: CASSGSGGSTDTQYF
J: TRBJ1-3; size: NA; D: NA; V: TRBV18; DNA: TGTGCCAGCTCACCAATGTCTCCGTCGGGGGGCTCTGGAAACACCATATATTTT; CDR3: CASSPMSPSGGSGNTIYF
J: TRBJ1-5; size: NA; D: TRBD1; V: TRBV5-5; DNA: TGTGCCAGCAGCTCGGGACAGGGTATTGATCGTCAGCCCCAGCATTTT; CDR3: CASSSGQGIDRQPQHF
J: TRBJ2-7; size: NA; D: TRBD1; V: TRBV5-1; DNA: TGCGCCAGCAGCGTCGGGACAGGACAATACGAGCAGTACTTC; CDR3: CASSVGTGQYEQYF
J: TRBJ2-3; size: NA; D: NA; V: TRBV19; DNA: TGTGCCAGTAGTATAGATTGGGGCGGTTATGCTAGCACAGATACGCAGTATTTT; CDR3: CASSIDWGGYASTDTQYF
J: TRBJ1-1; size: once; D: NA; V: TRBV27; DNA: TGTGCCAGCAGTCGGGGGGTATGGGTTCCGAACACTGAAGCTTTCTTT; CDR3: CASSRGVWVPNTEAFF
J: TRBJ1-2; size: few; D: NA; V: TRBV29-1; DNA: TGCAGCGTTGAAGGACCTAGTTTGGGCTACACCTTC; CDR3: CSVEGPSLGYTF
J: TRBJ1-2; size: NA; D: NA; V: TRBV27; DNA: TGTGCCAGCAGTTCCGGGACGATGAACTATGGCTACACCTTC; CDR3: CASSSGTMNYGYTF
J: TRBJ2-7; size: NA; D: NA; V: TRBV10-3; DNA: TGTGCCATCAGGGGGGACGACGAGCAGTACTTC; CDR3: CAIRGDDEQYF
J: TRBJ1-6; size: NA; D: TRBD1; V: TRBV7-8; DNA: TGTGCCAGCAGCTTAGTACAGGGGCTGGAACCCCTCCACTTT; CDR3: CASSLVQGLEPLHF
J: TRBJ2-5; size: NA; D: TRBD1; V: TRBV19; DNA: TGTGCCAGTACCCCTGGGACAGGGGTACAAGAGACCCAGTACTTC; CDR3: CASTPGTGVQETQYF
J: TRBJ2-6; size: NA; D: NA; V: TRBV7-3; DNA: TGTGCCAGCAGCTTAAGGGCGGGAAGGGGATCTGGGGCCAACGTCCTGACTTTC; CDR3: CASSLRAGRGSGANVLTF